The T cell receptor beta chain under discussion was sequenced for a study of blood T cells in healthy people across ages. Study-level results: Per-million-T-cell TCR beta diversity fell roughly linearly with age.

J gave up 3 bases and V 5 bases, and 8 bases lay outside the gene matches. Germline V gene data show CDR1 as LGHNA and CDR2 as YSLEER. The CDR3 runs 16 residues. In the case of this clonotype: The antigen remains unidentified.

Primed by a sample-barcoded 5' primer and a J-beta primer mix, a second PCR proceeded for about 6 to 11 cycles. The authors tagged each cDNA molecule using a template-switch adaptor with 12 random nucleotides. Via MiXCR, TCRdb re-called the 5' RACE reads, giving one row per CDR3 protein. Among about 1 million distinct CDR3 sequences listed, 20% to 25% were seen once. The sample was also linked to a second study, of T cells of mothers and their children.

Material: blood. This rearrangement joins TRBV4-3 to TRBJ2-1, with 9 bases aligning to TRBD2. This clonotype originated in a girl aged 2-10 years in good health. As DNA, the CDR3 is TGCGCCAGCAGCGCGTCCCTAGCGGGACTCTACAATGAGCAGTTCTTC. Its protein is CASSASLAGLYNEQFF.